The present entry profiles one T cell receptor beta chain with its context. This clone was seen just once. The clone's antigen remains unknown. Base qualities are not provided; no much larger clone lies one nucleotide away. The CDR3 regions of human TCRbeta chains were subjected to immunosequencing. Concerning the study's data processing: Repertoire TCRs were matched against a reference library of SARS-CoV-2-specific TCRs generated with the MIRA antigen-specificity platform. Breadth was defined as the fraction of unique TCRs that were SARS-CoV-2-associated, and depth was defined as the fraction of total T cells that were SARS-CoV-2-associated. Using the MIRA data, each spike-specific TCR was assigned both to the spike region to which the TCR was reactive and to a CD4 or CD8 class. Log10-transformed breadth and depth values were compared by one-way ANOVA with Sidak's multiple comparisons tests. TCRdb took this table from immuneACCESS and kept in-frame rearrangements with V and J called. Such tables lack part of the clones; where checked against another copy, unresolved V genes explain under half of the gap, and the rest is unexplained. The V and J calls and clone size come from that table; D and trimming were worked out from the DNA. In all, the sample holds more than 140,000 clones, and roughly 89% of those were seen once. The ten largest clones take up around 5.4% of the sample.

The CDR3 measures 16 amino acids from cysteine to phenylalanine. The CDR3 DNA has 48 bases and is translated from base 1. V is cut by 0 bases and J by 6 bases, and the space between the germline ends is 15 bases. The germline V gene gives CDR1 as LGHNA and CDR2 as YNFKEQ. This specimen comes from a study of T cell responses to AZD1222 COVID-19 vaccine (dated by TCRdb to the early 2020s). Background for the entire study: AZD1222 recipients given second doses at about 4 weeks or at about 12 weeks were pooled, since spike-specific TCR depth and breadth were not found to differ between the two schedules. A total of 233 trial participants underwent TCR sequencing, of whom 207 had received two doses of AZD1222 and 26 had received two doses of the MenACWY control vaccine. Enrollment into the trials was organized by age into subgroups of 18-55, 56-69 and 70-plus years, and those subgroups contained roughly 150, 30 and 60 TCR-sequenced participants, respectively.

The sample's time point label is to be understood as: baseline before first vaccination. Samples from vaccinated people were obtained from the UK trials COV001 and COV002, which included a single-blind randomized controlled phase 2/3 trial of AZD1222 (ChAdOx1 nCoV-19) in healthy adults. Trial participant PBMC samples were collected at day 0 and day 28 after the second dose for TCRbeta chain sequencing. The full study reports these points: Reportedly, close to half of the unique spike-specific TCRs recognized epitopes lying outside the regions that are mutated in the B.1.351 and B.1.1.7 variants. Because no day 14 peak-response samples were available, repertoires were characterized only after the peak T cell response. Participants were mostly white British and included more females than males, and it was suggested by the authors that clonal diversity may have been underestimated. After two AZD1222 doses, spike-specific TCR breadth and depth were significantly higher than at day 0 and than in MenACWY recipients. The 56-69-year group was small, and its depth increase did not reach significance, likely because of low power. Vaccine-associated CD4 TCRs spanned the whole spike protein, with dominant responses in regions 160-218 and 743-854. Conclusions about previously exposed vaccinees were limited because only a handful of AZD1222 recipients were SARS-CoV-2 seropositive at baseline.

The sequence derives from an adult in good health. The chain uses TRBV4-2 and TRBJ2-1; matching of 6 bases hints at TRBD2 as the D gene. Sequencing used peripheral blood, obtained on day 0 of AZD1222 vaccination. The DNA reads as follows: TGTGCCAGCAGCCAAGATCACCGGAACGGGGGCAATGAGCAGTTCTTC. This is translated as CASSQDHRNGGNEQFF.